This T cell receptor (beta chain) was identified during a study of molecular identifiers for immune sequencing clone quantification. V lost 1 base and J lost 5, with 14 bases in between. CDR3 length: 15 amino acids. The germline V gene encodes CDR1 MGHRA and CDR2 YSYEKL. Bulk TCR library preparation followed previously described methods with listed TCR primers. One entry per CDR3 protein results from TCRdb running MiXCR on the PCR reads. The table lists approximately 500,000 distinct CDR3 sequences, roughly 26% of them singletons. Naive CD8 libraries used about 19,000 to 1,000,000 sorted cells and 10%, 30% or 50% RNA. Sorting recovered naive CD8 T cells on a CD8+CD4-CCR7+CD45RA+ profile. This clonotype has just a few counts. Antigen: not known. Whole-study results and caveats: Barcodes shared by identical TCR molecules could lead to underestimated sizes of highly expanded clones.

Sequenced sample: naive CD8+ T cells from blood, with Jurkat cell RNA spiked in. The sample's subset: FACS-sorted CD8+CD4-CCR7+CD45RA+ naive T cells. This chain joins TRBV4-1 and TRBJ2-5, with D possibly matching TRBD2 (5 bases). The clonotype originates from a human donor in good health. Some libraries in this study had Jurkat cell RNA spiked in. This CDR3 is CASSQGLGGSETQYF. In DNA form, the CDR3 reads TGCGCCAGCAGCCAAGGTCTAGGAGGCTCGGAGACCCAGTACTTC.